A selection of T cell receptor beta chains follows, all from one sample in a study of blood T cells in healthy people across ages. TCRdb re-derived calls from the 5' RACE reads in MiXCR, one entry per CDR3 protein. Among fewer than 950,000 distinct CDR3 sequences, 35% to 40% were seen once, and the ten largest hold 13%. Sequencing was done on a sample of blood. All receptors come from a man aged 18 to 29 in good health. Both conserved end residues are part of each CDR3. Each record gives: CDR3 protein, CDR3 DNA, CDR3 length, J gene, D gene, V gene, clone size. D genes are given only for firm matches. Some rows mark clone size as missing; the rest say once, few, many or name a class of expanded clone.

cdr3_aa: CASSQEEYRNNERFF
cdr3_nt: TGCGCCAGCAGCCAAGAGGAATATAGGAACAATGAGCGGTTCTTC
cdr3_length: 15
j_call: TRBJ2-1
d_call: .
v_call: TRBV4-1
clone_size: .

cdr3_aa: CASQGTEAFF
cdr3_nt: TGTGCCAGTCAGGGTACTGAAGCTTTCTTT
cdr3_length: 10
j_call: TRBJ1-1
d_call: .
v_call: TRBV6-2/TRBV6-3
clone_size: .

cdr3_aa: CASREKPGLNSYNEQFF
cdr3_nt: TGTGCCAGCAGGGAAAAACCGGGACTCAACTCCTACAATGAGCAGTTCTTC
cdr3_length: 17
j_call: TRBJ2-1
d_call: .
v_call: TRBV7-9
clone_size: .

cdr3_aa: CASSDRASSADAQYF
cdr3_nt: TGTGCCAGCAGTGACAGAGCCTCTAGCGCAGATGCGCAGTATTTT
cdr3_length: 15
j_call: TRBJ2-3
d_call: .
v_call: TRBV12-3/TRBV12-4
clone_size: .

cdr3_aa: CASRPTGGLTDTQYF
cdr3_nt: TGTGCCAGCAGACCGACGGGGGGGCTCACAGATACGCAGTATTTT
cdr3_length: 15
j_call: TRBJ2-3
d_call: TRBD2
v_call: TRBV28
clone_size: .

cdr3_aa: CASSPVIDTQYF
cdr3_nt: TGTGCCAGCAGCCCCGTCATAGATACGCAGTATTTT
cdr3_length: 12
j_call: TRBJ2-3
d_call: .
v_call: TRBV7-9
clone_size: .

cdr3_aa: CAAGQSYNEQFF
cdr3_nt: TGTGCCGCGGGCCAGTCCTACAATGAGCAGTTCTTC
cdr3_length: 12
j_call: TRBJ2-1
d_call: .
v_call: TRBV12-3/TRBV12-4
clone_size: many

cdr3_aa: CASSKSWPNYGYTF
cdr3_nt: TGTGCCAGCAGCAAAAGTTGGCCAAACTATGGCTACACCTTC
cdr3_length: 14
j_call: TRBJ1-2
d_call: .
v_call: TRBV6-5
clone_size: .

cdr3_aa: CSARPTSGGYNEQFF
cdr3_nt: TGCAGTGCTAGACCTACTAGCGGGGGGTACAATGAGCAGTTCTTC
cdr3_length: 15
j_call: TRBJ2-1
d_call: TRBD2
v_call: TRBV20-1
clone_size: once

cdr3_aa: CASSLFATETSYNEQFF
cdr3_nt: TGCGCCAGCAGCTTGTTTGCAACAGAGACATCCTACAATGAGCAGTTCTTC
cdr3_length: 17
j_call: TRBJ2-1
d_call: .
v_call: TRBV5-1
clone_size: .

cdr3_aa: CASSYQQIQNTEAFF
cdr3_nt: TGTGCCAGCAGTTATCAGCAGATACAGAACACTGAAGCTTTCTTT
cdr3_length: 15
j_call: TRBJ1-1
d_call: .
v_call: TRBV6-5
clone_size: .

cdr3_aa: CASSLTEGAYEQYF
cdr3_nt: TGCGCCAGCAGCTTAACAGAGGGGGCCTACGAGCAGTACTTC
cdr3_length: 14
j_call: TRBJ2-7
d_call: .
v_call: TRBV5-1
clone_size: few

cdr3_aa: CASSPTGEGDQPQHF
cdr3_nt: TGCGCCAGCAGCCCAACGGGCGAGGGTGACCAGCCCCAGCATTTT
cdr3_length: 15
j_call: TRBJ1-5
d_call: .
v_call: TRBV4-3
clone_size: few

cdr3_aa: CASIYGTSAAGELFF
cdr3_nt: TGTGCCAGCATCTACGGGACTAGCGCCGCCGGGGAGCTGTTTTTT
cdr3_length: 15
j_call: TRBJ2-2
d_call: TRBD2
v_call: TRBV2
clone_size: .

cdr3_aa: CAISEGGNNYGYTF
cdr3_nt: TGTGCCATCAGTGAGGGGGGAAACAACTATGGCTACACCTTC
cdr3_length: 14
j_call: TRBJ1-2
d_call: .
v_call: TRBV10-3
clone_size: .

cdr3_aa: CASSLVADVSVGELFF
cdr3_nt: TGCGCCAGCAGCTTGGTCGCAGACGTCTCCGTCGGGGAGCTGTTTTTT
cdr3_length: 16
j_call: TRBJ2-2
d_call: .
v_call: TRBV5-1
clone_size: .

cdr3_aa: CASSLVAGLRETQYF
cdr3_nt: TGCGCCAGCAGCTTGGTCGCCGGGCTGCGAGAGACCCAGTACTTC
cdr3_length: 15
j_call: TRBJ2-5
d_call: .
v_call: TRBV5-1
clone_size: .

cdr3_aa: CASSGEGQGWGNEQFF
cdr3_nt: TGTGCCAGCAGTGGGGAAGGACAGGGGTGGGGCAATGAGCAGTTCTTC
cdr3_length: 16
j_call: TRBJ2-1
d_call: TRBD1
v_call: TRBV12-3/TRBV12-4
clone_size: few

cdr3_aa: CASSSPPTYNEQFF
cdr3_nt: TGTGCCAGCAGCTCCCCGCCCACCTACAATGAGCAGTTCTTC
cdr3_length: 14
j_call: TRBJ2-1
d_call: .
v_call: TRBV7-2
clone_size: few

cdr3_aa: CASSLNIDRGPDTQYF
cdr3_nt: TGTGCCAGCAGTTTAAACATCGACAGGGGGCCAGATACGCAGTATTTT
cdr3_length: 16
j_call: TRBJ2-3
d_call: TRBD1
v_call: TRBV27
clone_size: few

cdr3_aa: CASSSRTGPHIQYF
cdr3_nt: TGTGCCAGCAGTTCTCGGACAGGGCCACACATTCAGTACTTC
cdr3_length: 14
j_call: TRBJ2-4
d_call: TRBD1
v_call: TRBV27
clone_size: few

cdr3_aa: CSGVLLAGPPDTQYF
cdr3_nt: TGCAGCGGGGTCTTACTAGCGGGGCCCCCCGATACGCAGTATTTT
cdr3_length: 15
j_call: TRBJ2-3
d_call: TRBD2
v_call: TRBV29-1
clone_size: many

cdr3_aa: CSALRQGRNYGYTF
cdr3_nt: TGCAGCGCCTTGAGACAGGGGCGGAACTATGGCTACACCTTC
cdr3_length: 14
j_call: TRBJ1-2
d_call: TRBD1
v_call: TRBV29-1
clone_size: many

cdr3_aa: CASSGPWGTRRLDTQYF
cdr3_nt: TGTGCCAGCAGCGGGCCTTGGGGGACCAGACGTTTGGATACGCAGTATTTT
cdr3_length: 17
j_call: TRBJ2-3
d_call: .
v_call: TRBV9
clone_size: few

cdr3_aa: CASSSFSYNEQYF
cdr3_nt: TGTGCCAGCAGTTCCTTTTCATACAATGAGCAGTACTTC
cdr3_length: 13
j_call: TRBJ2-7
d_call: .
v_call: TRBV25-1
clone_size: .

cdr3_aa: CASSEGTRYEQYF
cdr3_nt: TGTGCCAGCAGTGAAGGTACCCGTTACGAGCAGTACTTC
cdr3_length: 13
j_call: TRBJ2-7
d_call: .
v_call: TRBV25-1
clone_size: .

cdr3_aa: CASSPTPLAYQETQYF
cdr3_nt: TGTGCCAGCAGCCCGACTCCTCTAGCGTACCAAGAGACCCAGTACTTC
cdr3_length: 16
j_call: TRBJ2-5
d_call: .
v_call: TRBV7-3
clone_size: .

cdr3_aa: CASSQPMERTGPYNEQFF
cdr3_nt: TGTGCCAGCAGCCAACCGATGGAGAGGACAGGGCCTTACAATGAGCAGTTCTTC
cdr3_length: 18
j_call: TRBJ2-1
d_call: TRBD1
v_call: TRBV4-2
clone_size: .

cdr3_aa: CASSRPWSETQYF
cdr3_nt: TGTGCCAGCAGCCGGCCCTGGTCAGAGACCCAGTACTTC
cdr3_length: 13
j_call: TRBJ2-5
d_call: .
v_call: TRBV7-2
clone_size: few

cdr3_aa: CASTPGLPNTGELFF
cdr3_nt: TGTGCCAGCACCCCCGGGCTTCCGAACACCGGGGAGCTGTTTTTT
cdr3_length: 15
j_call: TRBJ2-2
d_call: .
v_call: TRBV12-3/TRBV12-4
clone_size: few

cdr3_aa: CASSLVYLGGSYEQYF
cdr3_nt: TGTGCCAGCAGCTTAGTTTATTTGGGCGGCTCCTACGAGCAGTACTTC
cdr3_length: 16
j_call: TRBJ2-7
d_call: .
v_call: TRBV13
clone_size: .

cdr3_aa: CASSQRDNEQFF
cdr3_nt: TGCGCCAGCAGCCAACGGGACAATGAGCAGTTCTTC
cdr3_length: 12
j_call: TRBJ2-1
d_call: .
v_call: TRBV4-1
clone_size: many

cdr3_aa: CASSVEHTGELFF
cdr3_nt: TGTGCCAGCAGCGTAGAGCATACCGGGGAGCTGTTTTTT
cdr3_length: 13
j_call: TRBJ2-2
d_call: .
v_call: TRBV9
clone_size: .

cdr3_aa: CGGVLDYDNEQFF
cdr3_nt: TGCGGAGGTGTCTTGGACTACGACAATGAGCAGTTCTTC
cdr3_length: 13
j_call: TRBJ2-1
d_call: .
v_call: TRBV6-8
clone_size: .

cdr3_aa: CATSDPTDSETQYF
cdr3_nt: TGTGCCACCAGTGACCCTACCGACAGCGAGACCCAGTACTTC
cdr3_length: 14
j_call: TRBJ2-5
d_call: .
v_call: TRBV24-1
clone_size: few

cdr3_aa: CASSLSRGSSEQYF
cdr3_nt: TGTGCCAGCAGTTTATCGAGGGGTAGCAGTGAGCAGTACTTC
cdr3_length: 14
j_call: TRBJ2-7
d_call: .
v_call: TRBV27
clone_size: few

cdr3_aa: CASSDGGRDRPKNYGYTF
cdr3_nt: TGTGCCAGCAGTGACGGTGGTAGGGACAGACCTAAAAACTATGGCTACACCTTC
cdr3_length: 18
j_call: TRBJ1-2
d_call: TRBD1
v_call: TRBV6-1
clone_size: .

cdr3_aa: CSAGVVQEKLFF
cdr3_nt: TGCAGTGCCGGGGTTGTTCAAGAAAAACTGTTTTTT
cdr3_length: 12
j_call: TRBJ1-4
d_call: .
v_call: TRBV20-1
clone_size: once

cdr3_aa: CASSTPDGSQETQYF
cdr3_nt: TGTGCCAGCAGCACGCCGGACGGGTCGCAAGAGACCCAGTACTTC
cdr3_length: 15
j_call: TRBJ2-5
d_call: .
v_call: TRBV5-4
clone_size: few

cdr3_aa: CASSQDRRAGYNEQFF
cdr3_nt: TGTGCCAGCAGCCAAGATCGGCGAGCGGGGTACAATGAGCAGTTCTTC
cdr3_length: 16
j_call: TRBJ2-1
d_call: TRBD2
v_call: TRBV3-1
clone_size: few

cdr3_aa: CASSFMRTNEQFF
cdr3_nt: TGCGCCAGCAGCTTCATGCGAACCAATGAGCAGTTCTTC
cdr3_length: 13
j_call: TRBJ2-1
d_call: .
v_call: TRBV5-1
clone_size: .